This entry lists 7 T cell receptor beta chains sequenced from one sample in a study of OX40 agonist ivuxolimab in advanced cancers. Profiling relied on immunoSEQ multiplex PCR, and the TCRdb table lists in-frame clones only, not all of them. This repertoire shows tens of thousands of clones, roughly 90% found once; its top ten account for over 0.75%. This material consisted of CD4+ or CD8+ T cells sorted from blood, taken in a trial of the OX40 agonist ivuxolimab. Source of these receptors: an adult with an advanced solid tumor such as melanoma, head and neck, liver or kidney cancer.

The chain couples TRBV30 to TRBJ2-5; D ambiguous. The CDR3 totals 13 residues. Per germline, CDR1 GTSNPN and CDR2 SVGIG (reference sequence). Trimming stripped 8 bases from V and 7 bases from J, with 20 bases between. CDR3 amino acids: CATSRAVERTQYF. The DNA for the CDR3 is TGTGCCACTTCCCGCGCGGTTGAGAGGACCCAGTACTTC.

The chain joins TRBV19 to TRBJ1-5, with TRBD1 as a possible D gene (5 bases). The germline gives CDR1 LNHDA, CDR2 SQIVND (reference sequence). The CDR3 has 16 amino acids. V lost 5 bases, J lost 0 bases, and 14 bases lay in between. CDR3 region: CASSVVPGSSNQPQHF. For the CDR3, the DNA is TGTGCCAGTAGTGTTGTCCCAGGGAGTAGCAATCAGCCCCAGCATTTT.

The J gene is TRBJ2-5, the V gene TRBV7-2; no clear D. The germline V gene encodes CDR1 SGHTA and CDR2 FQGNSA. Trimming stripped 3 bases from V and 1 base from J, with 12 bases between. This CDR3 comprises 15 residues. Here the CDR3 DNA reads TGTGCCAGCAGCTTGCAGCCCGGCCTCCAAGAGACCCAGTACTTC. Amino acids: CASSLQPGLQETQYF.

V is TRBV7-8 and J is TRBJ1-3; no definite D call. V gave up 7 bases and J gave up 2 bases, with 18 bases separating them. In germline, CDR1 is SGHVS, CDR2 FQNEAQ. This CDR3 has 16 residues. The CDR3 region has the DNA TGTGCCAGCACCAATCCCACGTTCGGGGCTGGAAACACCATATATTTT. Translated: CASTNPTFGAGNTIYF.

CDR3 sequence: CASSSGQGGDYGYTF. DNA for the CDR3: TGTGCCAGCAGTTCCGGACAGGGGGGGGACTATGGCTACACCTTC. The rearrangement uses TRBV25-1 and TRBJ1-2; 10 bases align to TRBD1. CDR1 MGHDK and CDR2 SYGVNS come from the germline V gene. Unmatched junction bases numbered 6, after V lost 5 bases and J lost 3 bases. This CDR3 comprises 15 residues.

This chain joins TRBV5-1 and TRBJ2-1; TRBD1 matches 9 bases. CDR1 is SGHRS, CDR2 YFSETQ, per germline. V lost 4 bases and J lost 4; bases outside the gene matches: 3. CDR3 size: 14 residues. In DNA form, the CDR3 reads TGCGCCAGCAGCATAGGACAGGGGTACAATGAGCAGTTCTTC. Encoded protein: CASSIGQGYNEQFF.

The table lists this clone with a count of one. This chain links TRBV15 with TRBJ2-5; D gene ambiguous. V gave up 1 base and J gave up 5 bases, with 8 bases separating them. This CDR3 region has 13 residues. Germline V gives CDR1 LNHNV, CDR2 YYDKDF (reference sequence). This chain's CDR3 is CATSRAFHETQYF. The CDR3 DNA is TGTGCCACCAGCAGAGCTTTCCATGAGACCCAGTACTTC.